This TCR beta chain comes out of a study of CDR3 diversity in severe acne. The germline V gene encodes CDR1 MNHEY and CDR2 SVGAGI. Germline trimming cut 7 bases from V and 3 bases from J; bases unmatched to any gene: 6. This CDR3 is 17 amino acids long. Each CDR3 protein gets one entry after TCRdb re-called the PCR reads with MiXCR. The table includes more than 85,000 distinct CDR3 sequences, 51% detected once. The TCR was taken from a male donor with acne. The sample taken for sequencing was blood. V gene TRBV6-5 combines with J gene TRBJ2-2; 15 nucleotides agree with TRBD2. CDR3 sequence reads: CASKGLAGGADTGELFF. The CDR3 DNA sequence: TGTGCCAGCAAAGGACTAGCGGGAGGGGCGGACACCGGGGAGCTGTTTTTT.